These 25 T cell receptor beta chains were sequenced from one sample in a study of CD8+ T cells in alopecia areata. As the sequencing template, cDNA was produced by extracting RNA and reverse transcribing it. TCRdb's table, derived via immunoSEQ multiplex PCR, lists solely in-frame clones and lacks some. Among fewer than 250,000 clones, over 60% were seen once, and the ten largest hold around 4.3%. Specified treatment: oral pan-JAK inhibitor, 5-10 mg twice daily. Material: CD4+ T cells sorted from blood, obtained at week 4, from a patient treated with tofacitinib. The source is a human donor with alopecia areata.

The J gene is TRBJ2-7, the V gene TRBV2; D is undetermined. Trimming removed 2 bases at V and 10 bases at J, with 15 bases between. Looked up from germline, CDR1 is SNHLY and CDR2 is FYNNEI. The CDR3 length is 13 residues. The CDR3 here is CASSEKGSALQYF. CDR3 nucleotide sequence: TGTGCCAGCAGTGAAAAAGGGTCGGCCCTTCAGTACTTC.

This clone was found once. The CDR3 is CSVVEGNTEAFF. The CDR3 bases are TGCAGCGTTGTCGAGGGGAACACTGAAGCTTTCTTT. This chain links TRBV29-1 with TRBJ1-1, with no clear D. Between the trimmed V and J ends, which lost 4 bases and 1 base, there was a span of 7 bases. This CDR3 is built from 12 residues. Germline V gene data show CDR1 as SQVTM and CDR2 as ANQGSEA.

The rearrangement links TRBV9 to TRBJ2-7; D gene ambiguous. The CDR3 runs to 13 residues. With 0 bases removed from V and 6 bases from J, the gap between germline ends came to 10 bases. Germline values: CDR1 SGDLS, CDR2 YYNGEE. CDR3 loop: CASSVDGFAEQYF. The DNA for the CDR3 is TGTGCCAGCAGCGTAGATGGGTTTGCCGAGCAGTACTTC. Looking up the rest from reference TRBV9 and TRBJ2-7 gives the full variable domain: DSGVTQTPKHLITATGQRVTLRCSPRSGDLSVYWYQQSLDQGLQFLIQYYNGEERAKGNILERFSAQQFPDLHSELNLSSLELGDSALYFCASSVDGFAEQYFGPGTRLTVT.

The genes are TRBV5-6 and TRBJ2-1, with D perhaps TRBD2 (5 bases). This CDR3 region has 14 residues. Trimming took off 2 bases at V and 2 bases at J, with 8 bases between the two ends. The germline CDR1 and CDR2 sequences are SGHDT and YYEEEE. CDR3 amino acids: CASSLGLTYNEQFF. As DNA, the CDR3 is TGTGCCAGCAGCTTAGGACTCACCTACAATGAGCAGTTCTTC.

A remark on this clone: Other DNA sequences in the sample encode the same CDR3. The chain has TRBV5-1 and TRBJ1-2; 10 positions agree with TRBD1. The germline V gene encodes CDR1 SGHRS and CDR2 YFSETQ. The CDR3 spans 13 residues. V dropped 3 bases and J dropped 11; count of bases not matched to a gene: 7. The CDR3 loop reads CASSWGQGMGYTF. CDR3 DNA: TGCGCCAGCAGCTGGGGACAGGGGATGGGGTACACCTTC.

The CDR3 loop is CASSQTLWDRGYSPLHF. The CDR3, as DNA: TGCGCCAGCAGTCAAACCCTTTGGGACAGGGGGTATTCACCCCTCCACTTT. The chain employs TRBV23-1 and TRBJ1-6, with 11 bases identical to TRBD1. TRBV23-1 is flagged as an ORF with uncertain function. J was trimmed by 8 bases and V by 2 bases; bases with no gene match: 8. The CDR3 loop spans 17 amino acids.

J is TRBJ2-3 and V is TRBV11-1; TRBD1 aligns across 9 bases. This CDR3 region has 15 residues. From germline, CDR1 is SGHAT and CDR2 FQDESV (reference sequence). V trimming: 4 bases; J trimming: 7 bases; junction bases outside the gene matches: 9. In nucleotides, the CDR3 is TGTGCCAGCAGCTCCGGGACAGGGAGCGTCCATACGCAGTATTTT. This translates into CASSSGTGSVHTQYF.

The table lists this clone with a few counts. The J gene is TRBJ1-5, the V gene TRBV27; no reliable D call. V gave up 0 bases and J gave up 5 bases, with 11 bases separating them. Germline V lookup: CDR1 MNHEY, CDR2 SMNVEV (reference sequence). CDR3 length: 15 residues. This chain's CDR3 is CASSLSAKADQPQHF. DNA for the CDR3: TGTGCCAGCAGTTTATCCGCCAAGGCGGATCAGCCCCAGCATTTT.

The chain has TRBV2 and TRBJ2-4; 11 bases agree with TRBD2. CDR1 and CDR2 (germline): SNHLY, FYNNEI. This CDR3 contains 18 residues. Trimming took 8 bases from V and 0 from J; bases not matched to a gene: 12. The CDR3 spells CASGTLAGGLLAKNIQYF. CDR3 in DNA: TGTGCCAGCGGTACCCTAGCGGGGGGCCTGCTAGCCAAAAACATTCAGTACTTC.

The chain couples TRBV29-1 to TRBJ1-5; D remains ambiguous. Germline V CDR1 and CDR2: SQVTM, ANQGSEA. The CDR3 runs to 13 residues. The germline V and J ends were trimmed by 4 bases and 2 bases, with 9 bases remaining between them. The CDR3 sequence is CSVALRGNQPQHF. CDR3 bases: TGCAGCGTTGCCCTCCGGGGCAATCAGCCCCAGCATTTT.

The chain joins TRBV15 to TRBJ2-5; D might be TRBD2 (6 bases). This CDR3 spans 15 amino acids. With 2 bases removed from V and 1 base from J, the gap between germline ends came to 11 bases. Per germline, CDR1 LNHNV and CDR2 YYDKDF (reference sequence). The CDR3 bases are TGTGCCACCAGCAGACTGAGCGGGTTCCAAGAGACCCAGTACTTC. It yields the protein CATSRLSGFQETQYF.

CDR3 loop: CASSLVSSGAREQFF. CDR3 bases: TGTGCCAGCAGCTTAGTATCGAGTGGAGCCCGCGAGCAGTTCTTC. This chain links TRBV7-9 with TRBJ2-1; D is undetermined. The CDR3 runs 15 residues. Trimming shortened V by 1 base and J by 10 bases, and 17 bases separated the two germline ends. In germline, CDR1 is SEHNR, CDR2 FQNEAQ (reference sequence).

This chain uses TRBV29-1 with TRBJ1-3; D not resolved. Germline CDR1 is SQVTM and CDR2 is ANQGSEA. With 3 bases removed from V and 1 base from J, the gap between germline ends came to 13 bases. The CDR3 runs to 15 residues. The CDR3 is CSVESRHRSGNTIYF. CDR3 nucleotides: TGCAGCGTTGAGTCCAGACATAGATCTGGAAACACCATATATTTT.

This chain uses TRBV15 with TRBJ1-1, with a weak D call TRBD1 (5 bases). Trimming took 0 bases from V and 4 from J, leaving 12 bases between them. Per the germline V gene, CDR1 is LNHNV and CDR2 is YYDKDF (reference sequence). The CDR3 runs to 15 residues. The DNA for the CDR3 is TGTGCCACCAGCAGAGATACCGGGGGGTTCACTGAAGCTTTCTTT. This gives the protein CATSRDTGGFTEAFF. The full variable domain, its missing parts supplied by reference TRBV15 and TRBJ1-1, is DAMVIQNPRYQVTQFGKPVTLSCSQTLNHNVMYWYQQKSSQAPKLLFHYYDKDFNNEADTPDNFQSRRPNTSFCFLDIRSPGLGDTAMYLCATSRDTGGFTEAFFGQGTRLTVV.

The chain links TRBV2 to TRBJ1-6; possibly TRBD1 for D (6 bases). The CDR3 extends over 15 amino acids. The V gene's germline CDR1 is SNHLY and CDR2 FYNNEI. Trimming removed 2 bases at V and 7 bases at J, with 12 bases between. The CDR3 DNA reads TGTGCCAGCAGTGAACCGGACAGAGCGAATTCACCCCTCCACTTT. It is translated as CASSEPDRANSPLHF.

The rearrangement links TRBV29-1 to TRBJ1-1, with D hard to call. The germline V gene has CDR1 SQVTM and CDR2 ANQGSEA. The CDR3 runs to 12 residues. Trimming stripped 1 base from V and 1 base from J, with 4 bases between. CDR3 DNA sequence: TGCAGCGTTGAAGCACCGAACACTGAAGCTTTCTTT. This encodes CSVEAPNTEAFF. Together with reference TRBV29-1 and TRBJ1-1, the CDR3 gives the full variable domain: SAVISQKPSRDICQRGTSLTIQCQVDSQVTMMFWYRQQPGQSLTLIATANQGSEATYESGFVIDKFPISRPNLTFSTLTVSNMSPEDSSIYLCSVEAPNTEAFFGQGTRLTVV.

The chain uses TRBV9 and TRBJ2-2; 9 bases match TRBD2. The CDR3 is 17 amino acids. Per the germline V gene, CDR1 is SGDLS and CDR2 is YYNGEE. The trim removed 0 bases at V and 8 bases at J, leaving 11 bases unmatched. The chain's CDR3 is CASSVERGAGGQGELFF. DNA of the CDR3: TGTGCCAGCAGCGTAGAAAGAGGAGCGGGGGGCCAGGGGGAGCTGTTTTTT.

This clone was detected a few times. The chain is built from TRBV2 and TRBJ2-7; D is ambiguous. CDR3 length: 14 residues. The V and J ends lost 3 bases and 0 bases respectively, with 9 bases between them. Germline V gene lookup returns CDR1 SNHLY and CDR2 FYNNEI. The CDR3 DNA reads TGTGCCAGCAGTGAGCGTACGACCTCCTACGAGCAGTACTTC. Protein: CASSERTTSYEQYF.

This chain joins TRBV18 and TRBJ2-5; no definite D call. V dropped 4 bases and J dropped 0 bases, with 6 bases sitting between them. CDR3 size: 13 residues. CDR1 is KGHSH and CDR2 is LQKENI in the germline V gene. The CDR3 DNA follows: TGTGCCAGCTCACTGGATAACCAAGAGACCCAGTACTTC. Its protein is CASSLDNQETQYF.

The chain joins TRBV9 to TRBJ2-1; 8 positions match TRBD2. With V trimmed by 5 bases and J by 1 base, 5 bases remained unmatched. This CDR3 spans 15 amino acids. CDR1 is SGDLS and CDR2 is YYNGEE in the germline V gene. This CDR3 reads CASSERGGSYNEQFF. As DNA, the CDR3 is TGTGCCAGCAGTGAACGGGGGGGTTCCTACAATGAGCAGTTCTTC.

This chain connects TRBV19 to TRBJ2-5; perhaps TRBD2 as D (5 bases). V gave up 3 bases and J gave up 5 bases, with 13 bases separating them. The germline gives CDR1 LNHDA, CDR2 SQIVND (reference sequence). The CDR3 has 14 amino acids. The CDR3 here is CASSITGVRETQYF. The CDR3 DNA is TGTGCCAGTAGTATCACCGGGGTCCGGGAGACCCAGTACTTC.

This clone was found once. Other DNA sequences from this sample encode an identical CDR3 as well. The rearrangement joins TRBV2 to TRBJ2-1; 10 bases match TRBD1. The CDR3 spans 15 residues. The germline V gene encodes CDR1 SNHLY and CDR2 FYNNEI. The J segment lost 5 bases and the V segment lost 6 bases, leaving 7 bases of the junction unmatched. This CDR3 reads CASSNRDRGHNEQFF. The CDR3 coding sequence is TGTGCCAGCAGCAACCGGGACAGGGGACACAATGAGCAGTTCTTC.

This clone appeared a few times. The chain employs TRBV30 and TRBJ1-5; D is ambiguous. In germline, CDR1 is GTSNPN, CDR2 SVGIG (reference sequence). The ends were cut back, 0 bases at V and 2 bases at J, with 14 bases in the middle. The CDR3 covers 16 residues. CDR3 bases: TGTGCCTGGAGTGTACGCGTTCATGGGGGCAATCAGCCCCAGCATTTT. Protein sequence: CAWSVRVHGGNQPQHF.

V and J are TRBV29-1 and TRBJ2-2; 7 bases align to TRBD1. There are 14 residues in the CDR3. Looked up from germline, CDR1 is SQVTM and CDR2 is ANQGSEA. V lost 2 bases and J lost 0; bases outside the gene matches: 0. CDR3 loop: CSVETGANTGELFF. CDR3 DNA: TGCAGCGTTGAAACAGGGGCGAACACCGGGGAGCTGTTTTTT.

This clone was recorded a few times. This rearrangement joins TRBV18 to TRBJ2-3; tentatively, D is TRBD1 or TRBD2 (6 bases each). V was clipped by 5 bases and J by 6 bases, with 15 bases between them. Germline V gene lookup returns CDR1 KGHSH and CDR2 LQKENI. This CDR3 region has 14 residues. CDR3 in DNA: TGTGCCAGCTCATCCCCACCGGGGGCGGATACGCAGTATTTT. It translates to CASSSPPGADTQYF.